The rows below give T cell receptor beta chains drawn from one sample of a study of cytomegalovirus exposure and HLA in healthy donors. Profiling relied on immunoSEQ multiplex PCR, and the TCRdb table lists in-frame clones only, not all of them. The sample records some 150,000 clones, 60% to 80% being singletons. Sequenced material: PBMCs. These TCRs come from a man in his fifties in good health and CMV-seropositive. CDR3s include the opening cysteine and the closing phenylalanine or tryptophan. The D gene is left open where the match is weak. The size of a clone is reported for some rows only, either as once, few or many, or as a class for expanded clones.

CDR3nt	CDR3aa	j_gene	len	d_gene	v_gene	abundance
TGCGCCAGCAGCCAAGATTTGGCCGTAAATTCACCCCTCCACTTT	CASSQDLAVNSPLHF	TRBJ1-6	15	NA	TRBV4-1	once
TGTGCCAGCAGCTTGGAGGGACAGCCTCCCTATGGCTACACCTTC	CASSLEGQPPYGYTF	TRBJ1-2	15	TRBD1	TRBV5-6	NA
TGTGCCAGCAGCTTAAACCAGGGGGCTGACTACGAGCAGTACTTC	CASSLNQGADYEQYF	TRBJ2-7	15	TRBD1	TRBV7-9	NA
TGTGCCAGCAGCCGCGGACTAGCGGGAGAGCAGTACTTC	CASSRGLAGEQYF	TRBJ2-7	13	TRBD2	TRBV7-2	NA
TGTGCCACCAGCAGACCGGGACAGGTAAACATTCAGTACTTC	CATSRPGQVNIQYF	TRBJ2-4	14	TRBD1	TRBV15	NA
TGTGCCAGCATGGCGTCACTAGGAGCGTCCGAGACCCAGTACTTC	CASMASLGASETQYF	TRBJ2-5	15	NA	TRBV18	few
TGTGCCAGCAGCTCCTTGGGGCAGGGTAATGAGCAGTTCTTC	CASSSLGQGNEQFF	TRBJ2-1	14	NA	TRBV7-2	NA
TGTGCTAGCAGCCCCCGACTAGCGGGAGTTGGCACAGACACGCAGTATTTT	CASSPRLAGVGTDTQYF	TRBJ2-3	17	TRBD2	TRBV7-7	NA
TGTGCCAGCAGCTTAGGGTTTCGCAGGGTCTATGGCTACACCTTC	CASSLGFRRVYGYTF	TRBJ1-2	15	NA	TRBV11-2	NA
TGCGCCAGCAGCCCATCGACAGTGATCACAGATACGCAGTATTTT	CASSPSTVITDTQYF	TRBJ2-3	15	NA	TRBV5-1	NA
TGTGCCAGCAGCTTAGTCAGGGTCGGGGGTCGGGATACGCAGTATTTT	CASSLVRVGGRDTQYF	TRBJ2-3	16	NA	TRBV7-8	NA
TGTGCCAGCAGTGCACAGGGCCCCGGAGAAGCTTTCTTT	CASSAQGPGEAFF	TRBJ1-1	13	NA	TRBV2	NA
TGTGCCAGTAGTATTCTCGTAAGGGGGCTGGGTGAAGCTTTCTTT	CASSILVRGLGEAFF	TRBJ1-1	15	TRBD1	TRBV19	NA
TGTGCCAGCATCCCCCTGACTAGCGGGAGGGCCGCCGGGCACACAGATACGCAGTATTTT	CASIPLTSGRAAGHTDTQYF	TRBJ2-3	20	TRBD2	TRBV28	few
TGTGCCAGCAGTAACGGGGCAGGGGGCGGAGAAAAACTGTTTTTT	CASSNGAGGGEKLFF	TRBJ1-4	15	TRBD1	TRBV6-6	NA
TGTGCCAGCAGCGAGACAGCATCCTACGAGCAGTACTTC	CASSETASYEQYF	TRBJ2-7	13	NA	TRBV6-1	few
TGTGCCAGCAGCTATGGGCCTTGGGGGCAGGCAGATACGCAGTATTTT	CASSYGPWGQADTQYF	TRBJ2-3	16	NA	TRBV11-2	NA
TGTGCCAGCAGTGACTCTTCCCGGGGGGGCAGAGATACGCAGTATTTT	CASSDSSRGGRDTQYF	TRBJ2-3	16	TRBD2	TRBV6-4	NA
TGCGCCAGCAGCTTGCGATCTGGAGCTCTTAGCTCTGGAAACACCATATATTTT	CASSLRSGALSSGNTIYF	TRBJ1-3	18	NA	TRBV5-1	NA
TGTGCCAGCAGTCAGCAGGGGGCGGACGTAGGGGCCCAGTACTTC	CASSQQGADVGAQYF	TRBJ2-5	15	TRBD1	TRBV25-1	NA
TGTGCCAGCAGCTTTGTTGGACAGACCCTCGAGCAGTACTTC	CASSFVGQTLEQYF	TRBJ2-7	14	NA	TRBV7-9	NA
TGTGCCAGCAGCCTTAGCGGGAGAGGCAACGAGCAGTACTTC	CASSLSGRGNEQYF	TRBJ2-7	14	TRBD2	TRBV6-1	NA
TGTGCCATCAGTGATGGAGGGCAGGGAGCCTACAATGAGCAGTTCTTC	CAISDGGQGAYNEQFF	TRBJ2-1	16	NA	TRBV10-3	NA
TGTGCCAGTAGTATGGGTTCGACAGGGAGTCTTGGCTACACCTTC	CASSMGSTGSLGYTF	TRBJ1-2	15	TRBD1	TRBV19	once
TGTGCCAGCAGCTTAGGACTCTCCTACGAGCAGTACTTC	CASSLGLSYEQYF	TRBJ2-7	13	NA	TRBV7-2	NA
TGTGCCATCAGAGACAGGGGAACAGCCTCTGGAAACACCATATATTTT	CAIRDRGTASGNTIYF	TRBJ1-3	16	TRBD1	TRBV10-3	NA
TGTGCCAGCAGCCCCCGACAGGCGGACGAGCAGTACTTC	CASSPRQADEQYF	TRBJ2-7	13	NA	TRBV4-2	NA